The next 5 T cell receptor beta chains were all read from a single sample in a study of cytomegalovirus exposure and HLA in healthy donors. Repertoires were generated with immunoSEQ multiplex PCR, while TCRdb's copy carries only in-frame clones and drops some. The top ten hold 2.6% of the sample, which has fewer than 250,000 clones, about 83% seen once. Source material: PBMCs. The receptors were sampled from a man younger than 35 in good health and CMV-seronegative.

The genes are TRBV7-2 and TRBJ1-6; D is unresolved. This CDR3 has 13 amino acids. CDR1 and CDR2 from the germline V gene are SGHTA and FQGNSA. V shed 4 bases and J shed 9 bases, with 10 bases lying between them. CDR3 residues: CASSSGLGSPLHF. CDR3 sequence (DNA): TGTGCCAGCAGCTCAGGACTGGGTTCACCCCTCCACTTT.

The rearrangement uses TRBV11-2 and TRBJ1-6; D may be TRBD1 (5 bases). The CDR3 totals 15 residues. Germline V lookup: CDR1 SGHAT, CDR2 FQNNGV. V dropped 2 bases and J dropped 5 bases, with 10 bases sitting between them. CDR3 residues: CASSLRGHHNSPLHF. CDR3 sequence (DNA): TGTGCCAGCAGCTTAAGGGGCCATCATAATTCACCCCTCCACTTT.

CDR3 coding DNA: TGTGCCAGCACCCTAGACAGGGAAGAGACCCAGTACTTC. Protein sequence: CASTLDREETQYF. The chain joins TRBV6-1 to TRBJ2-5; 7 bases fit TRBD1. The CDR3 is 13 amino acids. Germline lookup yields CDR1 MNHNS and CDR2 SASEGT. The V gene end was trimmed by 7 bases and the J gene end by 3 bases; junction bases not matched to a gene: 5.

The rearrangement joins TRBV6-5 to TRBJ1-2; possibly TRBD1 for D (5 bases). The CDR3 is 14 residues long. The V end was cut by 6 bases, the J end by 3 bases, with 14 bases between. Germline assignment: CDR1 MNHEY and CDR2 SVGAGI. The CDR3 loop is CASRKMGQYYGYTF. As DNA, the CDR3 is TGTGCCAGCAGGAAAATGGGGCAGTACTATGGCTACACCTTC.

This clone was seen a handful of times. The rearrangement uses TRBV27 and TRBJ2-2; a possible D gene is TRBD1 (6 bases). The germline V gene has CDR1 MNHEY and CDR2 SMNVEV (reference sequence). There are 13 residues in the CDR3. Between the trimmed V and J ends, which lost 5 bases and 4 bases, there was a span of 8 bases. CDR3 amino acids: CASSAGVTGELFF. CDR3 in DNA: TGTGCCAGCAGTGCAGGGGTCACCGGGGAGCTGTTTTTT.